Listed below are T cell receptor beta chains from one sample, sequenced in a study of cytomegalovirus exposure and HLA in healthy donors. TCRdb's copy holds only in-frame clones and misses some; the assay was immunoSEQ multiplex PCR. The sample contains about 130,000 clones, just over 70% of which appear only once. The specimen sequenced was PBMCs. The receptor set was obtained from a woman aged 60 to 75 in good health and CMV-seropositive. CDR3s include the opening cysteine and the closing phenylalanine or tryptophan. The order of the fields is D gene, V gene, clone size, J gene, CDR3 DNA, CDR3 protein. A D gene is named only where the DNA matches it firmly. Clone size is shown for a subset of rows, as once, few, many or a class of expanded clone.

TRBD1,TRBV4-1,few,TRBJ2-3,TGCGCCAGCAGCCAAGAGAGGGGGACAGGGGGCTTCACAGATACGCAGTATTTT,CASSQERGTGGFTDTQYF
TRBD2,TRBV13,-,TRBJ2-7,TGTGCCAGCACCCTAGCGGGGGGTAGCTACGAGCAGTACTTC,CASTLAGGSYEQYF
-,TRBV7-2,-,TRBJ2-7,TGTGCCAGCAGCCGAGGGCTGGGGTACGAGCAGTACTTC,CASSRGLGYEQYF
-,TRBV6-5,-,TRBJ1-1,TGTGCCAGCAGGCCCCCGACGGGAAGGCTATCTGAAGCTTTCTTT,CASRPPTGRLSEAFF
TRBD1,TRBV19,few,TRBJ1-6,TGTGCCAGTAGCTCCCCGGGACAGGGGTACGGTTCACCCCTCCACTTT,CASSSPGQGYGSPLHF
TRBD1,TRBV5-1,-,TRBJ2-2,TGCGCCAGCAGCAAAGCCGGGACAGGGGGTTACACCGGGGAGCTGTTTTTT,CASSKAGTGGYTGELFF
TRBD1,TRBV6-1,-,TRBJ2-3,TGTGCCAGCCAGACAGGGGGAGTAGATACGCAGTATTTT,CASQTGGVDTQYF
-,TRBV23-1,-,TRBJ1-5,TGCGCCCCACGAAGCGCACTTACGCCGGCGGGTCAGCCCCAGCATTTT,CAPRSALTPAGQPQHF
-,TRBV6-5,-,TRBJ1-1,TGTGCCAGCAGTTTTCTCGGGGGGAACACTGAAGCTTTCTTT,CASSFLGGNTEAFF
-,TRBV5-1,-,TRBJ1-1,TGCGCCAGCAGCTTTACTGTGCTAGCCCAGGGGAGTACTGAAGCTTTCTTT,CASSFTVLAQGSTEAFF
-,TRBV5-1,once,TRBJ1-5,TGCGCCAGCAGCTTGGTACCAGTGGATCAGCCCCAGCATTTT,CASSLVPVDQPQHF
TRBD1,TRBV4-1,-,TRBJ1-3,TGCGCCAGCAGCCAAGTCTCCAGGGGGAAGGGAAACACCATATATTTT,CASSQVSRGKGNTIYF
-,TRBV19,-,TRBJ1-3,TGTGCCAGTAATACCGGGGGACCTGGAAACACCATATATTTT,CASNTGGPGNTIYF
-,TRBV5-1,-,TRBJ2-1,TGCGCCAGCAGCGTATACAATGAGCAGTTCTTC,CASSVYNEQFF
TRBD2,TRBV10-3,-,TRBJ2-1,TGTGCCATCAGTCCCGACGGGGGTAGCGGGGGGGCCGATGTGGGCGATGAGCAGTTCTTC,CAISPDGGSGGADVGDEQFF
TRBD1,TRBV19,-,TRBJ1-5,TGTGCCAGTAAGGGACAGTTGAATCAGCCCCAGCATTTT,CASKGQLNQPQHF
-,TRBV19,few,TRBJ1-5,TGTGCCAGTAAAGTGGGTCGGGGGCCCCAGCATTTT,CASKVGRGPQHF
TRBD2,TRBV6-1,-,TRBJ2-7,TGTGCCAGCAGTCCTAGCGGGGATGCCTACGAGCAGTACTTC,CASSPSGDAYEQYF
-,TRBV29-1,-,TRBJ2-7,TGCAGCGCCCAAAGAACTGCGGCATCTTACGAGCAGTACTTC,CSAQRTAASYEQYF
TRBD1,TRBV19,once,TRBJ1-2,TGTGCCAGTAGTCCACCTTGGACAGGAGCTAACTATGGCTACACCTTC,CASSPPWTGANYGYTF
TRBD1,TRBV5-5,-,TRBJ2-1,TGTGCCAGCAGCTGGGGACAGGGGGCGTCCAATGAGCAGTTCTTC,CASSWGQGASNEQFF
TRBD1,TRBV5-1,few,TRBJ2-5,TGCGCCAGCAGCATTGGGACAGTTCAAGAGACCCAGTACTTC,CASSIGTVQETQYF
-,TRBV7-2,-,TRBJ2-3,TGTGCCAGCAGCCTCGGGTATTACGGCACAGATACGCAGTATTTT,CASSLGYYGTDTQYF
-,TRBV5-1,-,TRBJ2-1,TGCGCCAGCGGGTCCACGGGACATCCTCTTATGGAGCAGTTCTTC,CASGSTGHPLMEQFF
-,TRBV10-3,-,TRBJ2-7,TGTGCCATCAGTGAGGCGGCAGTCTACGAGCAGTACTTC,CAISEAAVYEQYF
-,TRBV5-1,-,TRBJ2-7,TGCGCCAGCACAGGGGCCAGCTACGAGCAGTACTTC,CASTGASYEQYF
TRBD1,TRBV6-6,-,TRBJ1-2,TGTGCCAGCAGTTACGACAGGGGGACCTATGGCTACACCTTC,CASSYDRGTYGYTF
-,TRBV13,-,TRBJ1-1,TGTGCCAGCAGCTTAGGAACAGGGACCACTGAAGCTTTCTTT,CASSLGTGTTEAFF
-,TRBV19,-,TRBJ2-7,TGTGCCAGTAGTACAGGACGGGGAGGCTACGAGCAGTACTTC,CASSTGRGGYEQYF
-,TRBV4-2,-,TRBJ1-5,TGTGCCAGCAGCCAAGATACGGGTCAGCCCCAGCATTTT,CASSQDTGQPQHF
-,TRBV7-2,-,TRBJ1-4,TGTGCCAGCAGCCCTGGACAATCCCCTGAAAAACTGTTTTTT,CASSPGQSPEKLFF
TRBD2,TRBV5-1,-,TRBJ2-7,TGCGCCAGCAGTTCGAGCGGGAGCTCCTACGAGCAGTACTTC,CASSSSGSSYEQYF
TRBD2,TRBV2,-,TRBJ2-2,TGTGCCAGCTTCCTGACTAGCGGGGAAAACACCGGGGAGCTGTTTTTT,CASFLTSGENTGELFF
-,TRBV7-9,-,TRBJ1-5,TGTGCCGGGGGAGGGTGTTTCGCGGTCCATAGCAATCAGCCCCAGCATTTT,CAGGGCFAVHSNQPQHF
-,TRBV20-1,-,TRBJ1-2,TGCAGAGAGGGGGGGGGTTATGGCTACACCTTC,CREGGGYGYTF
TRBD2,TRBV9,-,TRBJ2-3,TGTGCCAGCAGCGAACCACTAGCGGACGGGGAGGATACGCAGTATTTT,CASSEPLADGEDTQYF
TRBD1,TRBV7-8,-,TRBJ2-5,TGTGCCAGCAGCACCCGTCAGGGGGCCATCGGGGAGACCCAGTACTTC,CASSTRQGAIGETQYF
-,TRBV9,-,TRBJ1-1,TGTGCCAGCAGCGTATCGGACACTGAAGCTTTCTTT,CASSVSDTEAFF
TRBD1,TRBV6-1,-,TRBJ1-1,TGTGCCAGCAGTGAAGCGGGCGGACAGGGCGCGCGGGGGGGGGCTTTCTTT,CASSEAGGQGARGGAFF
TRBD1,TRBV7-9,few,TRBJ2-7,TGTGCCAGCAGCTTAGATGACAGGGGAGGCCACGAGCAGTACTTC,CASSLDDRGGHEQYF
-,TRBV4-1,-,TRBJ1-6,TGCGCCAGCAGCCAAGCCGACGCGGGGGCCCTCCACTTT,CASSQADAGALHF
TRBD1,TRBV10-1,once,TRBJ2-1,TGCGCCAGCAGTGAGGCAGGGGGAAGGAATGAGCAGTTCTTC,CASSEAGGRNEQFF
TRBD1,TRBV4-2,-,TRBJ1-2,TGTGCCAGCAGCCAAGTCACCGGGACAGCTTCAGTCTATGGCTACACCTTC,CASSQVTGTASVYGYTF
TRBD1,TRBV5-5,-,TRBJ1-1,TGTGCCAGCCAACGGACAGGGGCGGTGAACACTGAAGCTTTCTTT,CASQRTGAVNTEAFF
-,TRBV5-6,-,TRBJ1-1,TGTGCCAGCAGCTTGCCCGGTGGTGACAGCATTGAAGCTTTCTTT,CASSLPGGDSIEAFF
TRBD1,TRBV7-8,-,TRBJ1-2,TGTGCCAGCAGCTCAGACTTCGACAGGGGCCACTATGGCTACACCTTC,CASSSDFDRGHYGYTF
-,TRBV4-2,-,TRBJ1-6,TGTGCCAGCAGCCAGCAGGCCCTACAGGGAGGGTCACCCCTCCACTTT,CASSQQALQGGSPLHF
-,TRBV2,-,TRBJ1-5,TGTGCCAGCAGCCAAGCGGCGCGATCGCCCCAGCATTTT,CASSQAARSPQHF
-,TRBV5-6,-,TRBJ1-1,TGTGCCAGCAGCACCGGTCTCTCCGGTCCGGCTTTCTTT,CASSTGLSGPAFF